The following is a T cell receptor (beta chain) sequence with its context. The germline V and J ends were trimmed by 1 base and 7 bases, with 17 bases remaining between them. The CDR3 spans 16 residues. Germline V CDR1 and CDR2: SGHVS, FQNEAQ. The data were obtained in a study of OX40 agonist ivuxolimab in advanced cancers. Study-level information: Across the patients, intravenous ivuxolimab was delivered every 2 weeks at 0.01 to 10 mg/kg. Partial responses, seen in three patients, involved one hepatocellular carcinoma and two cutaneous melanomas.

Sequencing used immunoSEQ multiplex PCR; TCRdb keeps in-frame clones, though not all of them. The sample holds over 55,000 clones, 80% to 85% seen once. The V and J genes are TRBV7-8 and TRBJ2-1, with D possibly being TRBD2 (5 bases). This specimen was CD4+ or CD8+ T cells sorted from blood, taken in a trial of the OX40 agonist ivuxolimab. The clonotype originates from an adult with an advanced solid tumor such as melanoma, head and neck, liver or kidney cancer. The CDR3 loop is CASSLVAGGLKNEQFF. CDR3 in DNA: TGTGCCAGCAGCTTAGTGGCAGGAGGCTTAAAAAATGAGCAGTTCTTC.